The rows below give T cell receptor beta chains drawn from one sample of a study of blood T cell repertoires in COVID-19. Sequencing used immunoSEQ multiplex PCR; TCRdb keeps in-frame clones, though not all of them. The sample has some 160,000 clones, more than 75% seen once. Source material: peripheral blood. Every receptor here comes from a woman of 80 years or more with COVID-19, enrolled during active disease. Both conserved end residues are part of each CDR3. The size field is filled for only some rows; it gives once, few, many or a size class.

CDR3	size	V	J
CASSNAGDRQPQHF	.	TRBV19	TRBJ1-5
CASSPQSYRDTSYEQYF	.	TRBV18	TRBJ2-7
CASSLGRGSSEQYF	.	TRBV11-3	TRBJ2-7
CASTPRTNYGYTF	few	TRBV4-2	TRBJ1-2
CASGKRPDQPQHF	.	TRBV2	TRBJ1-5
CASSPLLEAGTGLRAFF	.	TRBV18	TRBJ1-1
CASSLAPGAGEQFF	once	TRBV5-1	TRBJ2-1
CSVGEMGYGYTF	.	TRBV29-1	TRBJ1-2
CASSLGQGASTNEKLFF	.	TRBV4-1	TRBJ1-4
CASSLGQANTGELFF	.	TRBV11-2	TRBJ2-2
CASSVESGRGYEQFF	.	TRBV9	TRBJ2-1